Ten or more counts support the clone carrying this TCR beta chain. Its antigen is unknown. Documented time point: sample taken at primary tumor resection. The approximately 79 donors had untreated early-stage non-small cell lung cancer. Whole RNA, isolated from tumor, nontumor lung or frozen PBMC, was sequenced without prior sorting. TCRdb passed the 5' RACE reads through MiXCR, listing each CDR3 protein once. The sample includes roughly 8,000 distinct CDR3 sequences, 9.6% seen only once; the top ten take around 10%. The data are from a study of spatial heterogeneity in lung cancer. From germline, CDR1 is MNHEY and CDR2 SMNVEV (reference sequence). The CDR3 spans 14 residues. V was clipped by 7 bases and J by 0 bases; unmatched bases: 5. The study's findings and limits: Ubiquitous expanded TCR counts tracked ubiquitous nonsynonymous mutations, and regional counts tracked regional ones. Tumoral mutation counts were tracked by counts of expanded intratumoral alpha and beta TCRs. Coverage estimated for tumor T cells reached 5.5% to 9% for alpha chains and under 15% for beta chains.

The chain employs TRBV27 and TRBJ2-7, with 8 bases lining up with TRBD2. The origin of this receptor is a male donor with early-stage non-small cell lung cancer. The sequencing here drew on lung tumor tissue, taken at surgery. For the CDR3, the DNA is TGTGCCAGCAAAGGACTAGCTGCCTCCTACGAGCAGTACTTC. This translates into CASKGLAASYEQYF.